This T cell receptor (beta chain) was found in a study of Ad26.COV2.S vaccination and SARS-CoV-2 variants. This sample's treatment: roughly 20 received Ad26.COV2.S at low or high dose, single or two shots; about 5 received placebo; per-sample allocation not given. Vaccine and placebo recipients were sampled on day 63 after the first injection. Donation came from an adult in Boston who was aged 18-55 years. Findings and caveats of the study: Post-vaccination breadth of spike-specific CD8+ and CD4+ T cell responses was reportedly substantial.

About this clone: Its antigen is not identified.

CDR1 is SGHTS and CDR2 is YDEGEE in the germline V gene. The CDR3 length is 15 residues. V lost 4 bases and J lost 3; bases outside the gene matches: 9. Here immunoSEQ multiplex PCR was the method, and the copy in TCRdb shows in-frame clones only, minus some. The sample has 400,000 to 450,000 clones, roughly 87% seen once. This TCR derives from a person between 18 and 59 years old who received the Ad26.COV2.S COVID-19 vaccine or a placebo. This chain connects TRBV5-8 to TRBJ2-7, with 8 positions matching TRBD1. This specimen was peripheral blood, taken in a trial of Ad26.COV2.S vaccine versus placebo. The CDR3 nucleotides read TGTGCCAGCAGCATAACGGGACAGGTCGTCTACGAGCAGTACTTC. Encoded protein: CASSITGQVVYEQYF. The variable domain in full, completed from reference TRBV5-8 and TRBJ2-7, reads EAGVTQSPTHLIKTRGQQATLRCSPISGHTSVYWYQQALGLGLQFLLWYDEGEERNRGNFPPRFSGRQFPNYSSELNVNALELEDSALYLCASSITGQVVYEQYFGPGTRLTVT.